This TCR beta chain is from a study of blood T cell repertoires in COVID-19. Across the whole study: Sample material is recorded as cDNA or gDNA derived from T cells, B-cell-depleted T cells, or PBMCs.

TCRdb's copy holds only in-frame clones and misses some; the assay was immunoSEQ multiplex PCR. Of approximately 300,000 clones in the sample, over 75% were seen once. Germline CDR1 SGHDN, CDR2 FVKESK. Trimming removed 0 bases at V and 4 bases at J, with 12 bases between. CDR3 size: 15 residues. This clone was seen only once. The age range of participants was about 18 to 90 years, with residence in under 25 US areas. Clinical history reported by participants formed the basis on which cohorts were assigned. Two negative PCRs, clearance, or symptom resolution characterized the recovered Cohort 3 donors. The chain carries TRBV14 and TRBJ1-1; TRBD1 might be the D (5 bases). This sequence was found in a man aged 30-40 years who had recovered from COVID-19. The material sequenced was PBMCs or T cells enriched from blood (not recorded which). The CDR3 DNA follows: TGTGCCAGCAGCCAAGATATGGGGGGGGTCACTGAAGCTTTCTTT. Its protein product is CASSQDMGGVTEAFF.